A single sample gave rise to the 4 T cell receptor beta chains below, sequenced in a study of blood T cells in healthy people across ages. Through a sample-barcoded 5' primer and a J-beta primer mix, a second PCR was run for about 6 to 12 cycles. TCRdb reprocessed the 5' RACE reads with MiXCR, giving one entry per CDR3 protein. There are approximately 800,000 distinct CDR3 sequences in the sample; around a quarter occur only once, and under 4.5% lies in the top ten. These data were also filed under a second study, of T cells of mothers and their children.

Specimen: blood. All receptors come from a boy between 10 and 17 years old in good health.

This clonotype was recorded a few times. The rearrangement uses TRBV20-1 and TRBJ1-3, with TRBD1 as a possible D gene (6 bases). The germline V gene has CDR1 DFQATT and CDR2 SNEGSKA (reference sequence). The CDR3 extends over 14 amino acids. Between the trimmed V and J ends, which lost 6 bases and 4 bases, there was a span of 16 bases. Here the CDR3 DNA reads TGCAGTGCCCTGGACAGTGATCTAGGAAACACCATATATTTT. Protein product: CSALDSDLGNTIYF.

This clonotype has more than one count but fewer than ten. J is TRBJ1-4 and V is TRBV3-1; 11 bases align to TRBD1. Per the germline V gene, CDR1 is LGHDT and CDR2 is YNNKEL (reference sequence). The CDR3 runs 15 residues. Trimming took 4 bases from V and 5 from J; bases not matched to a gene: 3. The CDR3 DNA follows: TGTGCCAGCAGCCCCCGGGACAGGGGGAATGAAAAACTGTTTTTT. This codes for CASSPRDRGNEKLFF.

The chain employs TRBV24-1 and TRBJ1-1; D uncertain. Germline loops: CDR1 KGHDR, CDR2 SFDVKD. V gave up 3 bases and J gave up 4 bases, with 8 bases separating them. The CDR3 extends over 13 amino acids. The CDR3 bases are TGTGCCACCAGTGATCCCCAGGTCACTGAAGCTTTCTTT. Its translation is CATSDPQVTEAFF.

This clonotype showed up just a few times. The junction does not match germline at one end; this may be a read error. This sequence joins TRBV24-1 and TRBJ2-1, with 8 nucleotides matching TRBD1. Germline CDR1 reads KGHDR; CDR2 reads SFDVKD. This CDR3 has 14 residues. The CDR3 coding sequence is TGTGTCACCAGTGATTGGTCAGGGGGCGATGAGCAGTTCTTC. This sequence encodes CVTSDWSGGDEQFF.